The 6 T cell receptor beta chains given below trace back to one sample, sequenced in a study of T cell responses to AZD1222 COVID-19 vaccine. TCRdb's table, derived via immunoSEQ multiplex PCR, lists solely in-frame clones and lacks some. The profile shows 34,000 or so clones, 85% to 90% of them singletons. Sequencing used peripheral blood, obtained on day 0 of AZD1222 vaccination. Every receptor here comes from an adult in good health.

The V and J genes are TRBV6-5 and TRBJ2-5, with D perhaps being TRBD1 or TRBD2 (5 bases each). Germline V lookup: CDR1 MNHEY, CDR2 SVGAGI. The V gene lost 5 bases and the J gene lost 7 bases, with 20 bases spanning the gap. CDR3 length: 15 amino acids. The CDR3 sequence: CASSPGTERPGTQYF. The CDR3 region has the DNA TGTGCCAGCAGTCCCGGGACGGAGAGGCCTGGGACCCAGTACTTC.

The CDR3 DNA follows: TGTGCCAGCAGTGAAGCGAGGCGCACTGAAGCTTTCTTT. It is translated as CASSEARRTEAFF. This chain joins TRBV6-1 and TRBJ1-1; D is unclear. This CDR3 is built from 13 residues. V dropped 0 bases and J dropped 4 bases, with 6 bases sitting between them. CDR1 is MNHNS and CDR2 is SASEGT in the germline V gene.

The chain employs TRBV5-4 and TRBJ2-1, with D possibly matching TRBD2 (6 bases). Looked up from germline, CDR1 is SGHNT and CDR2 is YYREEE (reference sequence). The germline V and J ends were trimmed by 4 bases and 7 bases, with 21 bases remaining between them. The CDR3 is 16 residues long. This CDR3 reads CASSLKIGGVGNEQFF. The CDR3 DNA reads TGTGCCAGCAGCCTGAAAATCGGGGGAGTGGGAAATGAGCAGTTCTTC.

The chain uses TRBV3-1 (or the pseudogene TRBV3-2) and TRBJ1-1; D is undetermined. The CDR3 consists of 14 residues. V lost 2 bases and J lost 0, with 7 bases in between. Looked up from germline, CDR1 is LGHDT and CDR2 is YNNKEL (reference sequence). The CDR3 DNA reads TGTGCCAGCAGCCAAACCCCGCTGAACACTGAAGCTTTCTTT. As protein: CASSQTPLNTEAFF.

The chain couples TRBV10-3 to TRBJ1-2, with TRBD1 matching 9 bases. The CDR3 loop spans 20 amino acids. The trim removed 3 bases at V and 8 bases at J, leaving 25 bases unmatched. CDR1 and CDR2 from the germline V gene are ENHRY and SYGVKD. The CDR3 sequence: CAISDPRARDRVLLGQGYTF. CDR3 DNA: TGTGCCATCAGTGATCCCCGGGCTAGGGACAGGGTTCTACTGGGCCAAGGCTACACCTTC.

This clone has only a few counts. The chain carries TRBV6-1 and TRBJ1-6; 9 bases fit TRBD1. V was pared by 3 bases and J by 9 bases, with 3 bases of the junction left unmatched. The CDR3 loop spans 14 amino acids. The germline V gene encodes CDR1 MNHNS and CDR2 SASEGT. CDR3 residues: CASSEGQGSSPLHF. The DNA for the CDR3 is TGTGCCAGCAGTGAGGGACAGGGTTCTTCACCCCTCCACTTT.